This entry concerns a single T cell receptor beta chain. The antigen it recognizes is unknown. A much larger clone is a single base away; this may be a read error. Genomic DNA was used as template for profiling of TCR beta VDJ combinations and CDR3 sequences. TCR repertoire sequencing was run on an Illumina HiSeq 2000. The published analysis was carried out like this. TRBV/TRBJ rearrangement plots, CDR3 size and DJ length profiles, and Simpson's diversity index were used to assess repertoires. The immunodominant clone was defined as the most abundant DNA sequence in deep sequencing data. CDR3 amino acid sequences were checked for sharing between subjects and were compared against published repertoires and the VDJdb database. TCRdb reran the public reads through fastp at Q25 and MiXCR, keeping productive beta chains. Each CDR3 protein gets just one entry, which takes the most common genes and DNA from the rows behind it. TCRdb, rather than the study authors, made the V and J calls. The sample table lists 250,000 to 350,000 distinct CDR3 sequences, 56% of them with a count of one. The ten largest clones add up to roughly 8% of the sample.

From the cysteine up to the phenylalanine, the CDR3 has a length of 16 residues. Only CDR3 DNA remains: 48 bases, in frame from the first base. For CDR1 and CDR2, the germline V gene lists MNHEY and SVGEGT. V lost 2 bases and J lost 2 bases; the stretch between them is 14 bases long. In the study, sorted CD4+ and CD8+ blood T cells from patients with severe aplastic anemia and from healthy subjects underwent deep sequencing of TCR repertoires. Ficoll-Paque density gradient centrifugation was used to isolate peripheral blood mononuclear cells. Before DNA extraction, CD4+ and CD8+ T cells were sorted with FACS or magnetic beads. These data belong to a study of CD8+CD57+ T cells in acquired aplastic anemia (dated 2018 in TCRdb). Study-level background: DNA extracted from sorted CD4+ and CD8+ cells had a mean of about 3.2 ug, with a range of 0.2 to 27.4 ug. Overall study results and their limits: Approximately 31 CD8+ CDR3 sequences were found in both patients and controls but appeared to be highly expressed in patients and within the immunodominant clones of the patients. CD8+ Simpson's diversity did not differ significantly between patients and healthy controls (P=0.060).

This receptor was taken from a human donor with severe aplastic anemia or a healthy control (not recorded which). In this chain, TRBV6-2 or TRBV6-3 is recombined with TRBJ2-3; possibly the D gene is TRBD1, per 5 matching bases. The sample comprised sorted CD4+, CD8+, or CD8+CD57+ T cells (not recorded which) from PBMCs. Read as DNA, the sequence is TGTGCCAGCAGTTACCAGGGTATGGGCGTCACAGATACGCAGTATTTT. The encoded protein is CASSYQGMGVTDTQYF.